This T cell receptor beta chain was found in a study of T cells expressing NK-cell markers. Overall study: Just one sequenced donor of eight was HCMV-seronegative, while seven were seropositive.

5'RACE template switching with UMIs produced the TCR beta cDNA. TCRdb re-analyzed the 5' RACE reads; it lists each CDR3 protein once, without DNA. This table holds approximately 550,000 distinct CDR3 sequences. Study-wide findings and caveats: The same clonotypes also predominated in the CD3+CD56-NKG2C+ fraction of several donors.

Details on this clonotype: Its antigen remains unidentified.

This CDR3 spans 16 amino acids. From germline, CDR1 is DFQATT and CDR2 SNEGSKA (reference sequence). V and J are TRBV20-1 and TRBJ2-3; there is no DNA to check the TCRdb D call of TRBD2. Sequenced: blood T cells: a sorted CD56 or NKG2C T cell subset, CD4+ or CD8+ T cells, or bulk PBMC T cells (not recorded which). This clonotype originated in a man aged 18 to 29 in good health. The CDR3 loop is CSARDGTTPRTDTQYF.